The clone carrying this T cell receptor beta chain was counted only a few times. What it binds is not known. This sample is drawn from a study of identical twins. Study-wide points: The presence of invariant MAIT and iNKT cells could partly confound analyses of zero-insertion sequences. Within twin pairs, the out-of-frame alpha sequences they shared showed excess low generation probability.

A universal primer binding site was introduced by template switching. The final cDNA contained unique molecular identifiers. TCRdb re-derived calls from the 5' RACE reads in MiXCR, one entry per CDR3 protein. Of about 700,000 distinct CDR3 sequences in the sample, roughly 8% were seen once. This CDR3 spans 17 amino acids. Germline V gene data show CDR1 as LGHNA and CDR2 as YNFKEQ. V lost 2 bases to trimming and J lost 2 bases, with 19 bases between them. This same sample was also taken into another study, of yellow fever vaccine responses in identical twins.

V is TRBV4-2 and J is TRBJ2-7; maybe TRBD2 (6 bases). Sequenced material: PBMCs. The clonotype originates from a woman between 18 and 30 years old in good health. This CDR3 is CASSQPPGLKGTYEQYF. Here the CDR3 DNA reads TGTGCCAGCAGCCAACCGCCGGGACTCAAAGGAACCTACGAGCAGTACTTC.